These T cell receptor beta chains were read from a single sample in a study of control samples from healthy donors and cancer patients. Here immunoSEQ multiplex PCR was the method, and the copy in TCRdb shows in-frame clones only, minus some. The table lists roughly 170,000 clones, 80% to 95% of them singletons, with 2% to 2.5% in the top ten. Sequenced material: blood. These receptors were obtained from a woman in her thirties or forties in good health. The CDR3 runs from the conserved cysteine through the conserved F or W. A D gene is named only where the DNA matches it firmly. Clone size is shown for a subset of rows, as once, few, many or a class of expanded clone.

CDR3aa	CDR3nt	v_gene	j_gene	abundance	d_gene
CSVLAGGSSYEQYF	TGCAGCGTGCTAGCGGGGGGGAGCTCCTACGAGCAGTACTTC	TRBV29-1	TRBJ2-7	-	TRBD2
CASGLGGSSYEQYF	TGTGCTAGTGGTTTGGGGGGGTCCTCCTACGAGCAGTACTTC	TRBV12-5	TRBJ2-7	-	-
CASRTQGLGNSPLHF	TGTGCCAGTAGGACACAGGGTTTGGGTAATTCACCCCTCCACTTT	TRBV19	TRBJ1-6	-	-
CASSGQGWNEQFF	TGCGCCAGCAGTGGACAGGGTTGGAATGAGCAGTTCTTC	TRBV10-1	TRBJ2-1	once	TRBD1
CASSLSSVGHSYGYTF	TGTGCCAGCAGCTTATCCTCCGTGGGACACAGCTATGGCTACACCTTC	TRBV13	TRBJ1-2	-	-
CASSAAGTPCNQPQHF	TGTGCCAGCAGCGCTGCCGGGACACCCTGCAATCAGCCCCAGCATTTT	TRBV5-7	TRBJ1-5	-	-
CAISDGTGELFF	TGTGCCATCAGTGATGGGACCGGGGAGCTGTTTTTT	TRBV10-3	TRBJ2-2	-	-
CASSLTSSGYEQYF	TGCGCCAGCAGCTTGACATCTAGTGGCTACGAGCAGTACTTC	TRBV5-1	TRBJ2-7	-	-
CASSAITSTDTQYF	TGTGCCAGCAGTGCTATAACTAGCACAGATACGCAGTATTTT	TRBV2	TRBJ2-3	-	-
CASSWGLAANTGELFF	TGTGCCAGCAGCTGGGGGCTAGCGGCGAACACCGGGGAGCTGTTTTTT	TRBV11-3	TRBJ2-2	-	-
CATQLATEETQYF	TGTGCCACGCAACTAGCGACTGAAGAGACCCAGTACTTC	TRBV10-3	TRBJ2-5	-	TRBD2
CASSLTAGGPSTDTQYF	TGCGCCAGCAGCTTGACCGCGGGGGGACCGAGCACAGATACGCAGTATTTT	TRBV5-1	TRBJ2-3	-	TRBD2
CASGTGGGVVGELFF	TGTGCTAGTGGCACAGGGGGCGGGGTGGTAGGGGAGCTGTTTTTT	TRBV12-5	TRBJ2-2	-	TRBD1
CASSLEFRGSDEQYF	TGTGCCAGCAGCTTAGAATTCAGGGGTAGCGACGAGCAGTACTTC	TRBV11-2	TRBJ2-7	-	-
CASSSSGGSDTQYF	TGTGCCAGCAGTTCCTCGGGGGGGTCAGATACGCAGTATTTT	TRBV6-5	TRBJ2-3	-	TRBD2
CASSQGARVSNYGYTF	TGTGCCAGCAGCCAAGGCGCCAGGGTATCAAACTATGGCTACACCTTC	TRBV3-1/TRBV3-2	TRBJ1-2	few	-
CASSPPVRGNTEAFF	TGTGCCAGCTCACCACCAGTCAGGGGGAACACTGAAGCTTTCTTT	TRBV18	TRBJ1-1	-	-
CASSPNGGNEQYF	TGTGCCAGCTCACCTAACGGGGGTAACGAGCAGTACTTC	TRBV18	TRBJ2-7	-	-
CASSQERGQLPYEQYF	TGCGCCAGCAGCCAAGAACGTGGACAGTTACCCTACGAGCAGTACTTC	TRBV4-1	TRBJ2-7	-	-
CASSYSGPRQPQHF	TGTGCCAGCAGTTACTCGGGACCCCGGCAGCCCCAGCATTTT	TRBV6-5	TRBJ1-5	-	-
CASSLQETQYF	TGTGCCAGCAGCTTACAAGAGACCCAGTACTTC	TRBV7-8	TRBJ2-5	-	-
CASSPTGGWQPQHF	TGTGCCAGCAGCCCAACAGGGGGCTGGCAGCCCCAGCATTTT	TRBV3-1/TRBV3-2	TRBJ1-5	once	TRBD1
CASSQGRTSTNEKLFF	TGTGCCAGCAGTCAGGGGCGGACGTCAACTAATGAAAAACTGTTTTTT	TRBV25-1	TRBJ1-4	few	-
CASSIPGQGPETQYF	TGTGCCAGCAGTATTCCAGGACAGGGTCCAGAGACCCAGTACTTC	TRBV11-2	TRBJ2-5	-	TRBD1
CASSLGSGGYTGELFF	TGTGCCAGCAGCTTAGGTAGCGGGGGGTACACCGGGGAGCTGTTTTTT	TRBV7-2	TRBJ2-2	-	TRBD2
CASSIISWDRGAEAFF	TGTGCCAGTAGTATTATTTCTTGGGACAGGGGCGCTGAAGCTTTCTTT	TRBV19	TRBJ1-1	-	TRBD1
CASSYLKEQYF	TGTGCCAGCAGTTATTTAAAAGAGCAGTACTTC	TRBV6-2/TRBV6-3	TRBJ2-7	-	-
CASSVWVGYTF	TGTGCCAGCAGTGTATGGGTCGGCTACACCTTC	TRBV2	TRBJ1-2	-	-
CASKGSNQPQHF	TGTGCCAGCAAGGGAAGCAATCAGCCCCAGCATTTT	TRBV6-5	TRBJ1-5	-	-
CASSSSGAYNSPLHF	TGTGCCAGCAGCTCGTCGGGAGCCTATAATTCACCCCTCCACTTT	TRBV7-3	TRBJ1-6	-	-
CASSRRQGPQETQYF	TGCGCCAGCAGCCGAAGACAGGGTCCTCAAGAGACCCAGTACTTC	TRBV4-1	TRBJ2-5	-	TRBD1
CASSFSGSVKNIQYF	TGTGCCAGCAGCTTTTCAGGTTCGGTCAAAAACATTCAGTACTTC	TRBV11-2	TRBJ2-4	-	-
CASTKTGDGYTF	TGTGCCAGCACAAAGACAGGGGATGGCTACACCTTC	TRBV12-3/TRBV12-4	TRBJ1-2	-	TRBD1